The source of this T cell receptor beta chain is a study of T-cell memory formation after mild COVID-19. Across the whole study: Largely donor-specific sequence clusters came from two donors. Study-wide results and caveats: Clones contracting day 15 to 85 were balanced CD4/CD8; later expanders leaned CD4+. Largely, contracting CD4+ clones fell within CM and EM, and contracting CD8+ clones within EMRA. Cross-reactive memory seemingly joined, as some responding clones were found in pre-infection memory.

V lost 1 base, J lost 0 bases, and 0 bases stayed unmatched. CDR3 length: 14 amino acids. CDR1 DFQATT and CDR2 SNEGSKA come from the germline V gene (reference sequence). Comment on this clonotype: The antigen remains unidentified.

TCRdb called the 5' RACE reads again in MiXCR, with one record for every CDR3 protein. The profile covers approximately 580,000 distinct CDR3 sequences, with roughly 20% appearing a single time and 9.5% to 15% taken by the ten largest. The sequence came from an adult woman who had mild COVID-19 (a few samples of this study predate the infection). Cell type and time point are not known. The rearrangement uses TRBV20-1 and TRBJ2-7; 10 bases agree with TRBD1. The sample taken for sequencing was PBMCs or a T cell subset sorted from them (not recorded which). CDR3 in DNA: TGCAGTGCTAGAGGGGACAGGGGCTCCTACGAGCAGTACTTC. Residues: CSARGDRGSYEQYF.